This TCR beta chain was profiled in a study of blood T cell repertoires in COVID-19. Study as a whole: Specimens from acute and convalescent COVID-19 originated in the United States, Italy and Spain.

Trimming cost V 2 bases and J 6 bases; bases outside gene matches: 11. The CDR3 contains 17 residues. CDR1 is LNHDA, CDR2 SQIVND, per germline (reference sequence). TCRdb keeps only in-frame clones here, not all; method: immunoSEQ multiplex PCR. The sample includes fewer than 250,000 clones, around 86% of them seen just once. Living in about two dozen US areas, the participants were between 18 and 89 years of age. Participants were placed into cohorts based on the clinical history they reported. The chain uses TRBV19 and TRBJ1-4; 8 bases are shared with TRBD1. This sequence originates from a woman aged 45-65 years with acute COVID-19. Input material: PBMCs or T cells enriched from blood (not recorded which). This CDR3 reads CASSISGQGNRDEKLFF. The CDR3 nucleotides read TGTGCCAGTAGTATAAGTGGACAGGGAAATCGGGATGAAAAACTGTTTTTT.